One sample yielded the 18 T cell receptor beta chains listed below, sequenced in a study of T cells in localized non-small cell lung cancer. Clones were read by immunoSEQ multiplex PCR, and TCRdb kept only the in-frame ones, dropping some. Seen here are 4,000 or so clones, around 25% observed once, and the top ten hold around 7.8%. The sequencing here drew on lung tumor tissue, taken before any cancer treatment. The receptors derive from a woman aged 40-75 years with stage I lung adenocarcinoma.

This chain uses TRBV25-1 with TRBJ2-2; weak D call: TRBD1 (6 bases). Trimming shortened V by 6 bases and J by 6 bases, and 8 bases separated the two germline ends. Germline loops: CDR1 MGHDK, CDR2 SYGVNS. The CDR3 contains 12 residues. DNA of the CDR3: TGTGCCAGCAGCTGGACAGCCGGGGAGCTGTTTTTT. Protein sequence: CASSWTAGELFF.

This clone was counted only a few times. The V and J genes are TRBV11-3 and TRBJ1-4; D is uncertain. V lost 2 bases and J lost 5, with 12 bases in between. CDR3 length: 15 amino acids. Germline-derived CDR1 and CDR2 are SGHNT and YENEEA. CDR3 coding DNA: TGTGCCAGCAGCTTAATCCCAGCTACGAATGAAAAACTGTTTTTT. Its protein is CASSLIPATNEKLFF.

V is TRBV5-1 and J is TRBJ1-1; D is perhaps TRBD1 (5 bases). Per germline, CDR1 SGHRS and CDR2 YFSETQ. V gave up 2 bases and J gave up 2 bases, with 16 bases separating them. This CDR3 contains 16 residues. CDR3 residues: CASSFAGSSRNTEAFF. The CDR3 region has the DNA TGCGCCAGCAGCTTCGCAGGGTCCTCAAGAAACACTGAAGCTTTCTTT. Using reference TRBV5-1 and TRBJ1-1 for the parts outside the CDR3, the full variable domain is KAGVTQTPRYLIKTRGQQVTLSCSPISGHRSVSWYQQTPGQGLQFLFEYFSETQRNKGNFPGRFSGRQFSNSRSEMNVSTLELGDSALYLCASSFAGSSRNTEAFFGQGTRLTVV.

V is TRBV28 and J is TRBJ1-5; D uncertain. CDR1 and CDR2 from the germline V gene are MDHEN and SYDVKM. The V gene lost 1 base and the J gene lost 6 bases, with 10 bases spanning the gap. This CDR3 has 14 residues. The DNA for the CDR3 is TGTGCCAGCAGTTTATATGCGGGCGGTCAGCCCCAGCATTTT. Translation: CASSLYAGGQPQHF.

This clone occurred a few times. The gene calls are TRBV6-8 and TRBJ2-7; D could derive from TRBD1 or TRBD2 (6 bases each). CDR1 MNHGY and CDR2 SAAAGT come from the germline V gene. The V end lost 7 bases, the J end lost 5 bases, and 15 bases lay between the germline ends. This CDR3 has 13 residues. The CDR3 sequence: CASKWAGEDEQYF. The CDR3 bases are TGTGCCAGCAAGTGGGCAGGGGAGGACGAGCAGTACTTC.

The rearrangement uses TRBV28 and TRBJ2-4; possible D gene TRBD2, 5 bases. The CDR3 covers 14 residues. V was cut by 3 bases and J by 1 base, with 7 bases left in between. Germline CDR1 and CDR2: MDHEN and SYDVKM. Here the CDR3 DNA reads TGTGCCAGCAGTTTGCCGGGGGCCAAAAACATTCAGTACTTC. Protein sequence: CASSLPGAKNIQYF.

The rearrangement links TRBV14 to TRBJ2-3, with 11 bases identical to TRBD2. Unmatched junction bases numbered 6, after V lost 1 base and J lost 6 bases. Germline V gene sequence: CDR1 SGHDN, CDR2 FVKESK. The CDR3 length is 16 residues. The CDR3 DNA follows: TGTGCCAGCAGCCAAGGGTATAGCGGGGGGGCCGATACGCAGTATTTT. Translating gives CASSQGYSGGADTQYF.

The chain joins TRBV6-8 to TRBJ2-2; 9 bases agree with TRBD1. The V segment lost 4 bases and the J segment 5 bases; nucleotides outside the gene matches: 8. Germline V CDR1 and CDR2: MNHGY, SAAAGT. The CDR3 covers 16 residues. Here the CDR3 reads CASSFTVGTGTGELFF. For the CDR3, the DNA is TGTGCCAGCAGTTTCACCGTCGGGACAGGGACCGGGGAGCTGTTTTTT.

The CDR3 is CAEHAVCISYEQYF. CDR3 sequence (DNA): TGTGCCGAGCACGCGGTCTGCATATCCTACGAGCAGTACTTC. V is TRBV12-2 and J is TRBJ2-7; TRBD2 is taken as the D call from the table, unchecked against the DNA. TRBV12-2 is listed as a pseudogene. The CDR3 has 14 residues.

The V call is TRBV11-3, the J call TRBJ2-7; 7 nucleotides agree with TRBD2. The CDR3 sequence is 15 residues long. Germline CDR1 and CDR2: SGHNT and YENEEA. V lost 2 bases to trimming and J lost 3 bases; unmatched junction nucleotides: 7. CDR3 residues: CASSLMRLALYEQYF. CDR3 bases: TGTGCCAGCAGCTTAATGAGACTAGCTCTCTACGAGCAGTACTTC.

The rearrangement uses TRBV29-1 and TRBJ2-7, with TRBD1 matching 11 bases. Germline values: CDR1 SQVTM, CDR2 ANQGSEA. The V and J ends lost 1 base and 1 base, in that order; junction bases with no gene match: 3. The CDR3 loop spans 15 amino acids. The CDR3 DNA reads TGCAGCGTTGAAGTTGGGACAGGGGGGTCCTACGAGCAGTACTTC. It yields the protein CSVEVGTGGSYEQYF.

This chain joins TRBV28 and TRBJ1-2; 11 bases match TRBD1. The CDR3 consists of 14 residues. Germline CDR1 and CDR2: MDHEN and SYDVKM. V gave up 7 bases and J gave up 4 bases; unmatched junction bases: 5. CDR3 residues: CASTGQGATYGYTF. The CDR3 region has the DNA TGTGCCAGCACTGGACAGGGGGCCACCTATGGCTACACCTTC.

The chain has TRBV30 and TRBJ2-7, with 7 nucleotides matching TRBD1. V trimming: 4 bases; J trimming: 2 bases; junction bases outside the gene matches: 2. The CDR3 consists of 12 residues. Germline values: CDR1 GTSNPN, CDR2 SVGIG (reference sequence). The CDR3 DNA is TGTGCCTGGAAGACAGGGACCTACGAGCAGTACTTC. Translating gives CAWKTGTYEQYF. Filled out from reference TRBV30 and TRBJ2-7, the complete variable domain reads SQTIHQWPATLVQPVGSPLSLECTVEGTSNPNLYWYRQAAGRGLQLLFYSVGIGQISSEVPQNLSASRPQDRQFILSSKKLLLSDSGFYLCAWKTGTYEQYFGPGTRLTVT.

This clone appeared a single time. CDR3 protein: CASSFGPKYSPLHF. DNA of the CDR3: TGTGCCAGCAGTTTTGGCCCCAAGTACTCACCCCTCCACTTT. This sequence joins TRBV28 and TRBJ1-6; D ambiguous. Germline V gene sequence: CDR1 MDHEN, CDR2 SYDVKM. The V end was cut by 3 bases, the J end by 10 bases, with 13 bases between. The CDR3 consists of 14 residues.

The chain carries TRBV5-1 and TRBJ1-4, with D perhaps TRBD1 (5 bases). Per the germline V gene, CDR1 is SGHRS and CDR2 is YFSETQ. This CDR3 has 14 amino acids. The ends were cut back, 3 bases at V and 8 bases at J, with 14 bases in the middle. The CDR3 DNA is TGCGCCAGCAGCTCGGGACGTCTGGAGGAAAAACTGTTTTTT. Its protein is CASSSGRLEEKLFF.

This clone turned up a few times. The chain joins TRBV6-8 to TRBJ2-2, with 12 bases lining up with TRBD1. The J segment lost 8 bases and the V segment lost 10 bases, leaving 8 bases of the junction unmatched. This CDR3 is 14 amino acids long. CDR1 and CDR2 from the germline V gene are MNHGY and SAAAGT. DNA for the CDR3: TGTGCCATCAATAGGGACAGGGGGCATGGGGAGCTGTTTTTT. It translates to CAINRDRGHGELFF.

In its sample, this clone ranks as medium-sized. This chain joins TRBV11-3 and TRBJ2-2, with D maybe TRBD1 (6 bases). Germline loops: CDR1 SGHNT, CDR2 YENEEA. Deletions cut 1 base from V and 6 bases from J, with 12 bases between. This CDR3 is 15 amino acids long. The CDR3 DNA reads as TGTGCCAGCAGCTTAGTGCCAGGGGTGGCCGGGGAGCTGTTTTTT. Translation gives CASSLVPGVAGELFF.

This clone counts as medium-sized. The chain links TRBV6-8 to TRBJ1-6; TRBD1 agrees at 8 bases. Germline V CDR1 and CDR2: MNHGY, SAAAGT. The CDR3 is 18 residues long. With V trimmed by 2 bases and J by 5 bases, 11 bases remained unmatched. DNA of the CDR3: TGTGCCAGCAGTTACGAGCGTGGTTTGGGACAGGATAATTCACCCCTCCACTTT. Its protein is CASSYERGLGQDNSPLHF.